This TCR beta chain is drawn from a study of T cells after yellow fever vaccination. Study-level results: When the response was secondary, it was weaker but reached its peak faster, day 5 versus 15. Contaminants from the bulk population, in the form of abundant clonotypes, could be found in FACS-sorted repertoires. Clones that expanded after primary vaccination mostly reappeared after the booster (just under 98% CD4, 88% CD8).

5'RACE template switching produced TCR cDNA carrying a universal primer site and UMIs. TCRdb ran MiXCR on the 5' RACE reads and lists one entry per CDR3 protein. This sample has 340,000 or so distinct CDR3 sequences, with around 12% found just once. With respect to this clonotype: Its antigen is undetermined.

Germline CDR1 is KGHSH and CDR2 is LQKENI. The CDR3 is 16 amino acids. V shed 3 bases and J shed 3 bases, with 14 bases lying between them. Sequenced here: CD4+ T cells sorted from PBMCs, sampled 15 days after the yellow fever booster vaccination. The receptor's source is a man between 18 and 35 years old who received the YFV17D yellow fever vaccine. This chain joins TRBV18 and TRBJ1-4; possibly TRBD1 for D (5 bases). The CDR3 loop reads CASSPPSQGANEKLFF. The CDR3 nucleotides are TGTGCCAGCTCACCCCCTTCCCAGGGAGCTAATGAAAAACTGTTTTTT.